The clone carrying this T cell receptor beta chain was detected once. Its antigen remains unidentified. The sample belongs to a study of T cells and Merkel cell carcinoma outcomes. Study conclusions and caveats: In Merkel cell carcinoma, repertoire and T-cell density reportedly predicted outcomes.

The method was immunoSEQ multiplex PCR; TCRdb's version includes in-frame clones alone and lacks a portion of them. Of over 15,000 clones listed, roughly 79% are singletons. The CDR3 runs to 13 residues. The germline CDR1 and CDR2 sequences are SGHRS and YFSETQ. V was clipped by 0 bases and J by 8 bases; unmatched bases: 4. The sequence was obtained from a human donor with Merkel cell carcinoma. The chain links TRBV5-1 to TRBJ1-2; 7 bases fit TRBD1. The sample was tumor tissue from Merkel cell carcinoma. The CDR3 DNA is TGCGCCAGCAGCTTGGGACAGGGAAAGGGCTACACCTTC. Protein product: CASSLGQGKGYTF.